These T cell receptor beta chains were read from a single sample in a study of T cells in Graves' hyperthyroidism and ophthalmopathy. TCRdb re-called the multiplex PCR reads with MiXCR, one entry per CDR3 protein. The sample records approximately 420,000 distinct CDR3 sequences, under 15% being singletons. The source material was blood. The receptors come from a woman aged 30 to 39 with Graves' hyperthyroidism. CDR3s include the opening cysteine and the closing phenylalanine or tryptophan. The order of the fields is J gene, D gene, V gene, CDR3 protein. The D gene is left open where the match is weak.

TRBJ1-5	-	TRBV6-1	CASSEQDSNQPQHF
TRBJ2-1	-	TRBV7-9	CASIQDTGRVPFDEQFF
TRBJ2-1	-	TRBV30	CAWSGEVPEQFF
TRBJ1-2	-	TRBV6-1	CASSDRVYGYTF
TRBJ2-1	-	TRBV7-3	CASSLLTAEQFF
TRBJ1-1	-	TRBV5-5	CASSLANSGFTEAFF
TRBJ1-5	-	TRBV5-5	CASSVLGDGRQPQHF
TRBJ1-3	-	TRBV28	CASSFPGLSSGNTIYF
TRBJ2-2	TRBD1	TRBV24-1	CATSTGTGTGELFF
TRBJ1-2	TRBD1	TRBV18	CASSKDRTNYGYTF
TRBJ1-6	-	TRBV29-1	CSVGDNSPLHF
TRBJ2-2	-	TRBV4-1	CASSQWAPNTGELFF
TRBJ2-7	TRBD2	TRBV7-2	CASRPAGTSGHEQYF
TRBJ2-5	TRBD2	TRBV28	CASSSTSGTSYRWGAGQYF
TRBJ2-7	TRBD1	TRBV2	CASSNTHRGEQYF
TRBJ2-5	TRBD1	TRBV20-1	CSANLQGVKTQYF
TRBJ1-2	TRBD1	TRBV12-3/TRBV12-4	CASSFADRLYGGYTF
TRBJ2-3	TRBD1	TRBV6-1	CASRAGTELIADTQYF
TRBJ2-5	-	TRBV29-1	CSVEVAEETQYF
TRBJ2-1	TRBD2	TRBV12-3/TRBV12-4	CASSTGTSGRLRNEQFF
TRBJ2-1	-	TRBV7-3	CASSLDNHRPESQFF
TRBJ2-3	-	TRBV7-9	CASSLELRTDTQYF
TRBJ2-7	TRBD2	TRBV2	CASSTSGIYEQYF
TRBJ2-2	-	TRBV5-1	CASSAGQTNTGELFF
TRBJ1-5	TRBD1	TRBV7-2	CASSLVSDRGYQPQHF
TRBJ1-5	-	TRBV4-2	CASSQEEGHANQPQHF
TRBJ2-2	TRBD2	TRBV4-2	CASSRGLAGSNTGELFF
TRBJ2-3	-	TRBV24-1	CATSVPDYSAYLDTQYF
TRBJ2-7	-	TRBV27	CASSFSGLDPAYEQYF
TRBJ2-1	TRBD2	TRBV10-3	CAITEVTSGKSSYNEQFF
TRBJ2-7	TRBD2	TRBV20-1	CSATLAGRYEQYF
TRBJ1-1	TRBD1	TRBV28	CASRYLQGATEAFF
TRBJ2-2	TRBD1	TRBV7-9	CASSLEGASWASGELFF
TRBJ2-1	-	TRBV12-3/TRBV12-4	CASSLYPGDFDEQFF
TRBJ2-7	TRBD2	TRBV3-1	CASSQTSGSTNEQYF
TRBJ2-6	-	TRBV6-1	CASTYFVSSGANVLTF
TRBJ1-1	TRBD1	TRBV20-1	CSATQTGDTEAFF
TRBJ2-1	TRBD2	TRBV28	CASSFASGTNEQFF
TRBJ2-2	-	TRBV28	CASSSGASNLGELFF
TRBJ1-3	-	TRBV12-3/TRBV12-4	CASSFDSGNTIHF
TRBJ2-1	TRBD2	TRBV5-6	CASSTRTSGTSFSCNEQFF
TRBJ2-7	-	TRBV30	CAWSRDMIYEQYF
TRBJ1-5	-	TRBV3-1	CASSQQRSQPQHF
TRBJ2-1	-	TRBV20-1	CSARDGGTGEQFF
TRBJ2-3	TRBD1	TRBV27	CASSPAGTVITSTDTQYF
TRBJ2-7	-	TRBV6-1	CASRRPAGASSYEQYF
TRBJ2-2	TRBD2	TRBV5-1	CASSLGRAGELFF
TRBJ1-2	-	TRBV5-6	CASSLGGRVGYGYTF
TRBJ2-2	-	TRBV10-3	CAISEFSGSTGELFF
TRBJ2-5	TRBD1	TRBV5-8	CASSLVAGTGYGETQYF